A single sample gave rise to the 27 T cell receptor beta chains below, sequenced in a study of radiotherapy plus CTLA-4 blockade in lung cancer (dated by TCRdb to 2016 to 2019). Library prep was done by the immunoSEQ multiplex PCR assay. As stored in TCRdb, this immuneACCESS dataset retains in-frame rearrangements with V and J assigned. A fraction of the clones does not appear; measured against another copy, unresolved V genes explain less than half of the discrepancy, and the remainder lacks a known reason. In this sample the table shows fewer than 85,000 clones, approximately 86% of which occur a single time. The top ten constitute over 0.85% of the sample. Sequences were derived from peripheral blood, sampled from a patient treated with radiotherapy plus ipilimumab. Receptors were obtained from a human donor with non-small cell lung cancer who had stable disease on radiotherapy plus ipilimumab.

The chain links TRBV7-9 to TRBJ1-2, with 9 bases lining up with TRBD1. V was clipped by 2 bases and J by 3 bases; unmatched bases: 4. CDR1 is SEHNR and CDR2 is FQNEAQ in the germline V gene (reference sequence). This CDR3 is built from 15 residues. This CDR3 reads CASSLTGGADYGYTF. In DNA, the CDR3 is TGTGCCAGCAGCTTAACAGGGGGCGCCGACTATGGCTACACCTTC. The complete variable domain, with remaining parts taken from reference TRBV7-9 and TRBJ1-2, reads DTGVSQNPRHKITKRGQNVTFRCDPISEHNRLYWYRQTLGQGPEFLTYFQNEAQLEKSRLLSDRFSAERPKGSFSTLEIQRTEQGDSAMYLCASSLTGGADYGYTFGSGTRLTVV.

The rearrangement joins TRBV19 to TRBJ1-6; TRBD1 is a possible D gene (6 bases). V gave up 2 bases and J gave up 10 bases, with 12 bases separating them. CDR1 and CDR2 from the germline V gene are LNHDA and SQIVND (reference sequence). CDR3 length: 14 residues. In DNA form, the CDR3 reads TGTGCCAGTAGTATACAGGGGAAGGAATCACCCCTCCACTTT. Translating it yields CASSIQGKESPLHF.

The chain links TRBV5-4 to TRBJ2-2; possibly TRBD1 for D (7 bases). Trimming left V 3 bases short and J 5 bases short, with 14 bases between. CDR3 size: 15 residues. Germline V CDR1 and CDR2: SGHNT, YYREEE (reference sequence). The CDR3 here is CASSSLQGRTGELFF. The CDR3 DNA reads as TGTGCCAGCAGCTCTTTACAGGGGAGGACCGGGGAGCTGTTTTTT.

V usage is TRBV18 and J usage is TRBJ1-6; no definite D call. This CDR3 contains 16 residues. The germline V gene has CDR1 KGHSH and CDR2 LQKENI. The V and J ends lost 6 bases and 7 bases respectively, with 19 bases between them. CDR3 nucleotides: TGTGCCAGCTCGGAGACTCGGGGAGGAGGCAATTCACCCCTCCACTTT. This encodes CASSETRGGGNSPLHF.

V gene TRBV11-3 combines with J gene TRBJ2-5; TRBD2 matches 8 bases. The V gene end was trimmed by 5 bases and the J gene end by 1 base; junction bases not matched to a gene: 6. Germline-derived CDR1 and CDR2 are SGHNT and YENEEA. The CDR3 spans 15 residues. In DNA form, the CDR3 reads TGTGCCAGCAGCCCGGGGGGGGGCCCCCAAGAGACCCAGTACTTC. Its translation is CASSPGGGPQETQYF.

J is TRBJ2-3 and V is TRBV4-1, with D possibly TRBD2 on 7 matching bases. The CDR3 has 16 amino acids. Between the trimmed V and J ends, which lost 1 base and 1 base, there was a span of 12 bases. The germline CDR1 and CDR2 sequences are MGHRA and YSYEKL. CDR3 DNA: TGCGCCAGCAGCCAAGTGGCGCGGGGGCGCACAGATACGCAGTATTTT. Translating gives CASSQVARGRTDTQYF.

CDR3 nucleotide sequence: TGTGCCAGCAGCTTAGGACGGGATACGCAGTATTTT. Translation: CASSLGRDTQYF. V gene TRBV7-8 combines with J gene TRBJ2-3; D not certain. The germline V and J ends were trimmed by 1 base and 6 bases, with 5 bases remaining between them. The CDR3 has 12 amino acids. Germline values: CDR1 SGHVS, CDR2 FQNEAQ.

This clone was counted between two and nine times. The chain links TRBV5-1 to TRBJ2-7, with 9 bases lining up with TRBD1. The CDR3 consists of 12 residues. CDR1 is SGHRS and CDR2 is YFSETQ in the germline V gene. J lost 4 bases, V lost 7 bases, and 3 bases had no gene match. CDR3 sequence reads: CASRQGGYEQYF. The CDR3 DNA reads as TGCGCCAGCCGACAGGGGGGGTACGAGCAGTACTTC.

This chain connects TRBV4-1 to TRBJ1-2; 9 positions agree with TRBD1. The J segment lost 4 bases and the V segment lost 4 bases, leaving 7 bases of the junction unmatched. The CDR3 loop spans 15 amino acids. From germline, CDR1 is MGHRA and CDR2 YSYEKL. The CDR3 DNA reads TGCGCCAGCAGCCCCACAGGGGGCACCTCCTATGGCTACACCTTC. Its protein product is CASSPTGGTSYGYTF.

The chain employs TRBV7-8 and TRBJ2-4; D may be TRBD1 or TRBD2 (5 bases each). The germline V gene encodes CDR1 SGHVS and CDR2 FQNEAQ. Trimming removed 5 bases at V and 0 bases at J, with 26 bases between. The CDR3 is 20 residues long. The CDR3 DNA sequence: TGTGCCAGCAGCCCACGAAATAATGTGGGGGTGGGAGTAGCCAAAAACATTCAGTACTTC. It is translated as CASSPRNNVGVGVAKNIQYF.

This clone was picked up a small number of times. In the same sample, other DNA sequences code for this CDR3. The J gene is TRBJ1-6, the V gene TRBV6-4, with D hard to call. In germline, CDR1 is MRHNA, CDR2 SNTAGT. CDR3 length: 14 residues. V shed 8 bases and J shed 6 bases, with 14 bases lying between them. The CDR3 bases are TGTGCCAGCTCGGTGTCCCCGGGTAATTCACCCCTCCACTTT. This sequence encodes CASSVSPGNSPLHF.

The genes are TRBV19 and TRBJ2-7; D might be TRBD1 or TRBD2, each matching 5 bases. This CDR3 has 12 amino acids. The germline CDR1 and CDR2 sequences are LNHDA and SQIVND (reference sequence). V lost 11 bases and J 3 bases, leaving 14 bases between the germline ends. Here the CDR3 DNA reads TGTGCCTCTAACGGGGACGGCTACGAGCAGTACTTC. Amino acids: CASNGDGYEQYF.

V usage is TRBV6-5 and J usage is TRBJ2-1, with D perhaps given as TRBD1 or TRBD2 (5 bases each). Trimming cost V 7 bases and J 2 bases, with 9 bases left between them. Germline V gives CDR1 MNHEY, CDR2 SVGAGI. The CDR3 runs to 13 residues. In DNA form, the CDR3 reads TGTGCCAGCAATGGGGGTCCCTACAATGAGCAGTTCTTC. Its translation is CASNGGPYNEQFF.

Worth noting for this clone: One end of the junction varies from germline; a read error may be responsible. The V gene is TRBV6-1, the J gene TRBJ1-6; tentative D call: TRBD1 (5 bases). The CDR3 has 14 amino acids. CDR1 and CDR2 (germline): MNHNS, SASEGT. This chain's CDR3 is CASSPGAYNSLLHF. CDR3 DNA: TGTGCCAGCAGTCCTGGGGCCTATAATTCACTCCTCCACTTT.

Turning to this clone: The identical CDR3 is also encoded by other nucleotide sequences in the sample. The rearrangement uses TRBV5-1 and TRBJ2-5, with 8 bases matching TRBD2. Germline V CDR1 and CDR2: SGHRS, YFSETQ. V shed 0 bases, J shed 5 bases, and the junction held 6 bases outside the gene matches. The CDR3 is 15 amino acids. This CDR3 is CASSLAGGPGETQYF. The CDR3 coding sequence is TGCGCCAGCAGCTTGGCGGGAGGGCCTGGGGAGACCCAGTACTTC. The complete variable domain, with remaining parts taken from reference TRBV5-1 and TRBJ2-5, reads KAGVTQTPRYLIKTRGQQVTLSCSPISGHRSVSWYQQTPGQGLQFLFEYFSETQRNKGNFPGRFSGRQFSNSRSEMNVSTLELGDSALYLCASSLAGGPGETQYFGPGTRLLVL.

The table lists this clone with a count of one. The V and J genes are TRBV28 and TRBJ2-7; 10 positions agree with TRBD1. Trimming at V came to 4 bases and at J to 7 bases, leaving 7 bases not matched to a gene. CDR1 and CDR2 from the germline V gene are MDHEN and SYDVKM. This CDR3 is 14 amino acids long. The CDR3 is CASSSSGTGVEQYF. The CDR3 coding sequence is TGTGCCAGCAGTTCCTCCGGGACAGGGGTAGAGCAGTACTTC.

The J gene is TRBJ2-7, the V gene TRBV5-6; no firm D call. CDR1 is SGHDT, CDR2 YYEEEE, per germline. V lost 4 bases, J lost 2 bases, and 7 bases lay in between. The CDR3 covers 12 residues. The CDR3, as DNA: TGTGCCAGCAGCCGGCGCCCCTACGAGCAGTACTTC. This translates into CASSRRPYEQYF.

This clone was found once. This rearrangement joins TRBV2 to TRBJ2-1; the match to TRBD2 covers 10 bases. V lost 3 bases to trimming and J lost 6 bases; unmatched junction nucleotides: 5. Germline V CDR1 and CDR2: SNHLY, FYNNEI. The length of the CDR3 is 15 residues. For the CDR3, the DNA is TGTGCCAGCAGTGAGACTAGCGGGCGATCCAATGAGCAGTTCTTC. Protein sequence: CASSETSGRSNEQFF.

The chain joins TRBV6-1 to TRBJ1-2; D is unclear. V dropped 0 bases and J dropped 6 bases, with 8 bases sitting between them. Germline lookup yields CDR1 MNHNS and CDR2 SASEGT. The CDR3 runs 13 residues. This chain's CDR3 is CASSEAHGNGYTF. The CDR3, as DNA: TGTGCCAGCAGTGAAGCCCATGGGAATGGCTACACCTTC.

The chain combines TRBV5-6 with TRBJ1-2; possibly TRBD1 for D (5 bases). The CDR3 totals 13 residues. Germline assignment: CDR1 SGHDT and CDR2 YYEEEE. V gave up 4 bases and J gave up 7 bases, with 14 bases separating them. CDR3 residues: CASSSGTVGGYTF. In nucleotides, the CDR3 is TGTGCCAGCAGCAGCGGGACCGTGGGTGGCTACACCTTC.

The chain recombines TRBV30 with TRBJ1-1; no firm D call. The CDR3 contains 13 residues. Germline V gene lookup returns CDR1 GTSNPN and CDR2 SVGIG (reference sequence). Trimming left V 0 bases short and J 1 base short, with 6 bases between. The CDR3: CAWSVKKNTEAFF. Written as DNA, the CDR3 is TGTGCCTGGAGTGTGAAGAAGAACACTGAAGCTTTCTTT.

This rearrangement joins TRBV28 to TRBJ2-5, with a weak D call TRBD2 (6 bases). The CDR3 has 15 amino acids. V was trimmed by 7 bases and J by 5 bases, leaving 20 bases between them. Germline lookup yields CDR1 MDHEN and CDR2 SYDVKM. As DNA, the CDR3 is TGTGCCAGCAACCCGACGGGCCAAGGGAGGGAGACCCAGTACTTC. Translating it yields CASNPTGQGRETQYF.

The chain is built from TRBV5-1 and TRBJ2-5; a weak D match, TRBD1 (6 bases). Trimming took 0 bases from V and 5 from J, leaving 8 bases between them. Germline CDR1 and CDR2: SGHRS and YFSETQ. The CDR3 spans 13 residues. For the CDR3, the DNA is TGCGCCAGCAGCTTGGACAGGGTTGAGACCCAGTACTTC. It is translated as CASSLDRVETQYF.

CDR3 nucleotides: TGCGCCAGCAGCCAAGATGGGGGGCTGCAAGAGACCCAGTACTTC. It encodes CASSQDGGLQETQYF. J is TRBJ2-5 and V is TRBV4-1; the D call may be TRBD1 or TRBD2 (6 bases each). This CDR3 is 15 amino acids long. Germline V lookup: CDR1 MGHRA, CDR2 YSYEKL. V lost 0 bases and J 2 bases, leaving 10 bases between the germline ends.

This clone was observed once. V gene TRBV6-4 combines with J gene TRBJ1-5; TRBD1 matches at 8 bases. CDR3 length: 18 residues. With 2 bases clipped from V and 0 bases from J, the junction kept 9 bases outside the gene matches. The germline V gene has CDR1 MRHNA and CDR2 SNTAGT. The CDR3 reads CASSDDRGHTYSNQPQHF. The CDR3 DNA is TGTGCCAGCAGTGACGACAGGGGACACACTTATAGCAATCAGCCCCAGCATTTT.

For this clone: The same CDR3 also results from other DNA sequences found in this sample. V usage is TRBV11-3 and J usage is TRBJ2-2, with D possibly TRBD1 on 5 matching bases. CDR3 length: 15 amino acids. Germline assignment: CDR1 SGHNT and CDR2 YENEEA. Trimming shortened V by 1 base and J by 2 bases, and 8 bases separated the two germline ends. CDR3 DNA sequence: TGTGCCAGCAGCTTAGGCCAGGGCAACACCGGGGAGCTGTTTTTT. Its translation: CASSLGQGNTGELFF.

The chain carries TRBV5-4 and TRBJ2-5; no definite D call. The germline V gene encodes CDR1 SGHNT and CDR2 YYREEE (reference sequence). The CDR3 runs to 13 residues. Trimming removed 3 bases from V and 9 bases from J, with 15 bases in between. CDR3 loop: CASSSGTSVAQYF. The CDR3 DNA follows: TGTGCCAGCAGCTCCGGTACGTCAGTGGCCCAGTACTTC.